This entry is about one TCR beta chain. Its target is unknown. The sample is drawn from a study of response to subunit inactivated influenza vaccine. TCRdb passed the RT-PCR reads through MiXCR, listing each CDR3 protein once. Of about 800,000 distinct CDR3 sequences listed, over 20% are singletons. General study results and limits: The authors proposed limited new T cell recruitment per seasonal influenza vaccination.

This TCR came from a man aged 50-60 years who received an inactivated influenza vaccine. The sequencing here drew on PBMCs from blood, taken 5 days after vaccination.

CDR3 sequence: CASSFRLPGTNEKLFF. CDR3 bases: TGTGCCAGCAGTTTTCGGCTTCCCGGGACTAATGAAAAACTGTTTTTT. The rearrangement joins TRBV12-3 or TRBV12-4 to TRBJ1-4; D is unclear. Trimming pared 3 bases from V and 2 bases from J, leaving 13 bases between. The CDR3 is 16 amino acids.